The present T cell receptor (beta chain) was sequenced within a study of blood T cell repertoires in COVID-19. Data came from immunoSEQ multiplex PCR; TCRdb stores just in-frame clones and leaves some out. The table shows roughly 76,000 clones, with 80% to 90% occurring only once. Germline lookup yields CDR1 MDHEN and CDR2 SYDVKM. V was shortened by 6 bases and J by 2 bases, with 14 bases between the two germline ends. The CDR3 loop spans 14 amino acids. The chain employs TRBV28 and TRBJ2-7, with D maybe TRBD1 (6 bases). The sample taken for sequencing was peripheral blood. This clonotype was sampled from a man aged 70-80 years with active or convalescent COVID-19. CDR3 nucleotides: TGTGCCAGCAGGTATACAGGGTACACCTACGAGCAGTACTTC. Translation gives CASRYTGYTYEQYF.